This TCR beta chain was identified during a study of T cell clones after liver transplantation. The CDR3 consists of 15 residues. Germline CDR1 is LGHNT and CDR2 is FRNRAP. V was cut by 3 bases and J by 6 bases, with 17 bases left in between. Sequenced by immunoSEQ multiplex PCR; TCRdb stores in-frame clones only, minus some. The sample carries fewer than 50,000 clones, 85% to 90% recorded once. The sample was CD4+ T cells from blood, taken 24 months after liver transplant. The genes are TRBV12-5 and TRBJ1-1, with no clear D. The receptor's source is a human patient who received a liver transplant. Some T cells could come from the graft donor. CDR3 protein: CASGFSHNPPAEAFF. CDR3 coding DNA: TGTGCTAGTGGTTTTTCTCACAACCCACCGGCTGAAGCTTTCTTT.